This TCR beta chain stems from a study of T cell repertoires in cytomegalovirus infection. Worth noting for this clonotype: Its antigen is not identified.

Study conclusions and caveats: HLA-C-restricted TCR beta clonotypes specific for CMV led the ex vivo response.

TCRdb re-analysed the reads in MiXCR, keeping a single row per CDR3 protein. This sample has roughly 570,000 distinct CDR3 sequences, with about 39% found just once. This sequence originates from a human donor in good health (CMV status not recorded). Some clones in this sample may be carry-over from other donors' samples. Sequenced material: cultured PBMCs, taken from culture after CMV antigen stimulation.

CDR3 sequence (DNA): TGTGCCAGCAGTCCCGACCTAGCGGGAGTCACCGGGGAGCTGTTTTTT. This sequence encodes CASSPDLAGVTGELFF. The rearrangement joins TRBV6-5 to TRBJ2-2; 10 nucleotides match TRBD2. Germline loops: CDR1 MNHEY, CDR2 SVGAGI. The CDR3 extends over 16 amino acids. The J segment lost 4 bases and the V segment lost 5 bases, leaving 7 bases of the junction unmatched.